These 29 T cell receptor beta chains came from one sample sequenced in a study of shared clonotypes between healthy human individuals. Profiled with immunoSEQ multiplex PCR; TCRdb holds only in-frame clones, not every one. The sample carries some 2,400,000 clones, roughly 95% recorded once. Sequenced material: naive CD4+ T cells sorted from blood. Subset given: CD45RA+ positively selected. Source of these receptors: a young man in good health.

The V call is TRBV2, the J call TRBJ1-1; 8 bases align to TRBD1. After removal of 10 bases from V and 1 base from J, the junction contained 8 bases not matched to a gene. CDR1 and CDR2 from the germline V gene are SNHLY and FYNNEI. CDR3 length: 14 amino acids. The CDR3 here is CANRQGLGNTEAFF. The CDR3 DNA is TGTGCCAACCGACAGGGGTTGGGGAACACTGAAGCTTTCTTT.

This rearrangement joins TRBV14 to TRBJ1-2; D ambiguous. The CDR3 contains 14 residues. Per germline, CDR1 SGHDN and CDR2 FVKESK. The V gene lost 1 base and the J gene lost 1 base, with 7 bases spanning the gap. As DNA, the CDR3 is TGTGCCAGCAGCCAAGCAGATAATAACTATGGCTACACCTTC. Amino acid sequence: CASSQADNNYGYTF.

This clone has only one observation. V usage is TRBV27 and J usage is TRBJ2-7; the D gene is possibly TRBD2 (6 bases). The CDR3 length is 14 residues. V was cut by 2 bases and J by 3 bases, with 11 bases left in between. Germline V gene lookup returns CDR1 MNHEY and CDR2 SMNVEV (reference sequence). This chain's CDR3 is CASSLPGAIYEQYF. The CDR3 coding sequence is TGTGCCAGCAGTTTACCGGGAGCGATCTACGAGCAGTACTTC.

CDR3: CASSRFRGQSTEKLFF. Written as DNA, the CDR3 is TGTGCCAGCAGCCGGTTCAGGGGGCAGTCAACCGAAAAACTGTTTTTT. The rearrangement uses TRBV11-2 and TRBJ1-4; 8 positions match TRBD1. Germline loops: CDR1 SGHAT, CDR2 FQNNGV. The CDR3 has 16 residues. Germline trimming cut 5 bases from V and 8 bases from J; bases unmatched to any gene: 13.

With respect to this clone: In the same sample, other DNA sequences code for this CDR3. The chain combines TRBV5-1 with TRBJ2-5; D is perhaps TRBD2 (6 bases). The CDR3 is 13 amino acids. V dropped 1 base and J dropped 5 bases, with 9 bases sitting between them. CDR1 SGHRS and CDR2 YFSETQ come from the germline V gene. The CDR3, as DNA: TGCGCCAGCAGCTTGTCGGGAGAGGAGACCCAGTACTTC. It encodes CASSLSGEETQYF.

The chain uses TRBV4-1 and TRBJ2-7, with 10 bases that match TRBD2. CDR1 and CDR2 (germline): MGHRA, YSYEKL. V trimming: 0 bases; J trimming: 3 bases; junction bases outside the gene matches: 5. The length of the CDR3 is 16 residues. CDR3 nucleotide sequence: TGCGCCAGCAGCCAAGAGGCTAGCGGGAGAATCTACGAGCAGTACTTC. Translating it yields CASSQEASGRIYEQYF.

The chain combines TRBV5-1 with TRBJ2-1, with TRBD1 matching over 7 bases. CDR1 and CDR2 (germline): SGHRS, YFSETQ. The CDR3 consists of 15 residues. Trimming cost V 7 bases and J 1 base; bases outside gene matches: 8. CDR3 sequence reads: CASQQGVGSYNEQFF. CDR3 DNA sequence: TGCGCCAGCCAGCAGGGGGTTGGGTCCTACAATGAGCAGTTCTTC.

The table lists this clone with a few counts. The chain combines TRBV5-1 with TRBJ1-1; D remains ambiguous. The V gene lost 2 bases and the J gene lost 5 bases, with 13 bases spanning the gap. The CDR3 length is 14 residues. CDR1 SGHRS and CDR2 YFSETQ come from the germline V gene. The CDR3 protein is CASSFEGRQTEAFF. CDR3 in DNA: TGCGCCAGCAGCTTCGAGGGCCGTCAAACTGAAGCTTTCTTT.

The chain carries TRBV29-1 and TRBJ2-3; 8 nucleotides agree with TRBD2. The germline gives CDR1 SQVTM, CDR2 ANQGSEA. Losses at the gene ends were 3 bases for V and 4 bases for J; bases not matched to a gene: 12. The CDR3 is 16 residues long. The CDR3 region is CSVDGGLAGRSDTQYF. For the CDR3, the DNA is TGCAGCGTTGACGGAGGATTAGCGGGAAGATCAGATACGCAGTATTTT.

V and J are TRBV2 and TRBJ1-3, with a weak D call TRBD1 (5 bases). Between the trimmed V and J ends, which lost 6 bases and 3 bases, there was a span of 12 bases. Germline V lookup: CDR1 SNHLY, CDR2 FYNNEI. The CDR3 runs 14 residues. In nucleotides, the CDR3 is TGTGCCAGCAGGCAGGGATCAAATGGAAACACCATATATTTT. It specifies CASRQGSNGNTIYF.

J is TRBJ2-1 and V is TRBV2, with TRBD2 matching over 11 bases. Trimming cost V 6 bases and J 2 bases; bases outside gene matches: 3. The CDR3 runs to 15 residues. Looked up from germline, CDR1 is SNHLY and CDR2 is FYNNEI. In nucleotides, the CDR3 is TGTGCCAGCAGACTAGCGGGAGCAGCCTACAATGAGCAGTTCTTC. The encoded protein is CASRLAGAAYNEQFF.

The chain is built from TRBV5-4 and TRBJ2-2; D gene uncertain. Trimming removed 0 bases at V and 1 base at J, with 10 bases between. This CDR3 comprises 16 residues. From germline, CDR1 is SGHNT and CDR2 YYREEE (reference sequence). CDR3 region: CASSLAAPMNTGELFF. The DNA for the CDR3 is TGTGCCAGCAGCTTGGCCGCCCCGATGAACACCGGGGAGCTGTTTTTT.

The chain recombines TRBV6-5 with TRBJ1-1, with 9 bases that match TRBD1. CDR1 MNHEY and CDR2 SVGAGI come from the germline V gene. V was pared by 4 bases and J by 4 bases, with 7 bases of the junction left unmatched. The CDR3 runs to 15 residues. The CDR3 DNA is TGTGCCAGCAGTTCCATCAGACAGGGGGGCACTGAAGCTTTCTTT. This sequence encodes CASSSIRQGGTEAFF.

V and J are TRBV18 and TRBJ2-2; maybe TRBD1 (6 bases). The CDR3 spans 17 residues. Germline V gives CDR1 KGHSH, CDR2 LQKENI. Trimming pared 4 bases from V and 1 base from J, leaving 16 bases between. The CDR3 DNA is TGTGCCAGCTCACTATCTACCCCCAGGGGGAACACCGGGGAGCTGTTTTTT. Its translation: CASSLSTPRGNTGELFF.

The chain couples TRBV28 to TRBJ1-4; D is possibly TRBD1 (6 bases). V lost 6 bases to trimming and J lost 6 bases, with 14 bases between them. The germline CDR1 and CDR2 sequences are MDHEN and SYDVKM. This CDR3 contains 14 residues. The CDR3 sequence is CASSSTGTHEKLFF. As DNA, the CDR3 is TGTGCCAGCAGCTCCACCGGGACACATGAAAAACTGTTTTTT.

With regard to this clone: This may come from a read error, since a much larger clone is one base off. The chain recombines TRBV5-5 with TRBJ2-7; no firm D call. Trimming removed 0 bases from V and 3 bases from J, with 1 base in between. This CDR3 has 11 amino acids. Germline V lookup: CDR1 SGHKS, CDR2 YYEKEE (reference sequence). The CDR3 is CASSLDYEQYF. In nucleotides, the CDR3 is TGTGCCAGCAGCTTGGACTACGAGCAGTACTTC. The entire variable domain, with the rest obtained from reference TRBV5-5 and TRBJ2-7, is as follows: DAGVTQSPTHLIKTRGQQVTLRCSPISGHKSVSWYQQVLGQGPQFIFQYYEKEERGRGNFPDRFSARQFPNYSSELNVNALLLGDSALYLCASSLDYEQYFGPGTRLTVT.

The chain employs TRBV18 and TRBJ2-7, with 9 bases matching TRBD1. Germline values: CDR1 KGHSH, CDR2 LQKENI. CDR3 size: 14 residues. The J segment lost 4 bases and the V segment lost 2 bases, leaving 3 bases of the junction unmatched. As DNA, the CDR3 is TGTGCCAGCTCACCATGGACAGGGGAGTACGAGCAGTACTTC. This gives the protein CASSPWTGEYEQYF.

This chain connects TRBV6-5 to TRBJ1-6; D uncertain. The CDR3 is 15 amino acids. The germline gives CDR1 MNHEY, CDR2 SVGAGI. Trimming pared 0 bases from V and 7 bases from J, leaving 10 bases between. The CDR3 region is CASSYSPRPNSPLHF. In DNA form, the CDR3 reads TGTGCCAGCAGTTACTCGCCCAGGCCCAATTCACCCCTCCACTTT.

The chain employs TRBV12-5 and TRBJ2-1; D perhaps matches TRBD1 (6 bases). This CDR3 has 16 residues. Germline lookup yields CDR1 LGHNT and CDR2 FRNRAP. Trimming left V 6 bases short and J 0 bases short, with 15 bases between. Here the CDR3 DNA reads TGTGCTAGTGGCCTGGGGGCGACCAGCTCCTACAATGAGCAGTTCTTC. Its protein is CASGLGATSSYNEQFF.

The chain couples TRBV28 to TRBJ1-5; D unclear. The V gene lost 6 bases and the J gene lost 3 bases, with 18 bases spanning the gap. The CDR3 is 16 amino acids. Germline V lookup: CDR1 MDHEN, CDR2 SYDVKM. The CDR3 protein is CASRPVSIGPNQPQHF. The CDR3 DNA follows: TGTGCCAGCAGACCGGTGAGCATCGGGCCCAATCAGCCCCAGCATTTT.

As for this clone: Other DNA sequences in this specimen translate into the identical CDR3. The chain has TRBV18 and TRBJ1-5; unclear D gene. V was trimmed by 3 bases and J by 6 bases, leaving 9 bases between them. The CDR3 has 13 amino acids. Per the germline V gene, CDR1 is KGHSH and CDR2 is LQKENI. The CDR3 here is CASSPEGSQPQHF. DNA for the CDR3: TGTGCCAGCTCACCGGAAGGAAGTCAGCCCCAGCATTTT.

The rearrangement links TRBV6-6 to TRBJ1-5, with TRBD1 matching 9 bases. With V trimmed by 3 bases and J by 5 bases, 8 bases remained unmatched. Germline assignment: CDR1 MNHNY and CDR2 SVGAGI (reference sequence). The CDR3 totals 16 residues. Written as DNA, the CDR3 is TGTGCCAGCAGTTATGTACAGGGGGCCTGGGATCAGCCCCAGCATTTT. Translated: CASSYVQGAWDQPQHF.

This chain uses TRBV30 with TRBJ2-1; TRBD1 or TRBD2 may be the D gene (5 bases each). Trimming cost V 2 bases and J 5 bases, with 10 bases left between them. In germline, CDR1 is GTSNPN, CDR2 SVGIG (reference sequence). The CDR3 loop spans 13 amino acids. CDR3 sequence: CAWSNQGDNEQFF. The CDR3 coding sequence is TGTGCCTGGAGTAACCAGGGAGACAATGAGCAGTTCTTC.

A word on this clone: This CDR3 is also generated by other DNA sequences in the sample. This chain connects TRBV5-4 to TRBJ2-3, with a tentative D call TRBD2 (5 bases). The CDR3 is 14 residues long. CDR1 and CDR2 (germline): SGHNT, YYREEE (reference sequence). Trimming removed 2 bases from V and 0 bases from J, with 7 bases in between. CDR3 protein: CASSLSGSTDTQYF. CDR3 nucleotide sequence: TGTGCCAGCAGCTTAAGCGGTAGCACAGATACGCAGTATTTT.

CDR3 in amino acids: CASRDQGNNEQFF. The CDR3 nucleotides read TGCGCCAGCAGGGACCAGGGAAACAATGAGCAGTTCTTC. V and J are TRBV5-1 and TRBJ2-1; tentative D call: TRBD1 (5 bases). Deletions cut 5 bases from V and 5 bases from J, with 11 bases between. In germline, CDR1 is SGHRS, CDR2 YFSETQ. There are 13 residues in the CDR3.

V gene TRBV27 combines with J gene TRBJ2-2; 11 positions agree with TRBD2. V shed 6 bases and J 9 bases; nucleotides not matched to a gene: 12. The CDR3 runs 16 residues. Germline assignment: CDR1 MNHEY and CDR2 SMNVEV (reference sequence). The CDR3 loop reads CASSPPVSGRVRELFF. In DNA, the CDR3 is TGTGCCAGCAGCCCCCCCGTTAGCGGGAGGGTCCGGGAGCTGTTTTTT.

This clone came up a few times. The rearrangement joins TRBV18 to TRBJ1-5; D unresolved. This CDR3 has 14 amino acids. Germline V gene lookup returns CDR1 KGHSH and CDR2 LQKENI. V lost 5 bases and J lost 0, with 8 bases in between. This CDR3 reads CASSGDGSNQPQHF. CDR3 in DNA: TGTGCCAGCTCAGGAGACGGTAGCAATCAGCCCCAGCATTTT.

The gene calls are TRBV11-2 and TRBJ2-7; TRBD1 matches 10 bases. V was pared by 0 bases and J by 2 bases, with 4 bases of the junction left unmatched. CDR3 length: 16 residues. Germline CDR1 and CDR2: SGHAT and FQNNGV. CDR3 sequence: CASSLEMGQGTYEQYF. Here the CDR3 DNA reads TGTGCCAGCAGCTTAGAGATGGGACAGGGGACCTACGAGCAGTACTTC.

The chain recombines TRBV6-6 with TRBJ1-3, with D possibly matching TRBD1 (6 bases). V was clipped by 2 bases and J by 4 bases, with 15 bases between them. Germline loops: CDR1 MNHNY, CDR2 SVGAGI (reference sequence). The CDR3 spans 16 residues. CDR3 protein: CASSYPPDSSGNTIYF. The CDR3 DNA reads as TGTGCCAGCAGTTACCCCCCGGACAGTTCCGGAAACACCATATATTTT.